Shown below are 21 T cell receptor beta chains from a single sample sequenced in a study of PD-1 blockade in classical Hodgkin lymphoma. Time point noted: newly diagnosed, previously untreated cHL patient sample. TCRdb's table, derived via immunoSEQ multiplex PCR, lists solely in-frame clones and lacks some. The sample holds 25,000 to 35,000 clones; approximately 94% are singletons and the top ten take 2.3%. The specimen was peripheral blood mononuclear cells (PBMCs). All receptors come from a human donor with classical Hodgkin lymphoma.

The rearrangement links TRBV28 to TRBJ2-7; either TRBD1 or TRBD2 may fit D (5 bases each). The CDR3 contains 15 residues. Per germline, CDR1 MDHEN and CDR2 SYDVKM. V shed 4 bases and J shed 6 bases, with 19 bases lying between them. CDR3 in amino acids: CASSSPVLWGTEQYF. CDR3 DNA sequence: TGTGCCAGCAGTTCCCCAGTCCTATGGGGGACCGAGCAGTACTTC.

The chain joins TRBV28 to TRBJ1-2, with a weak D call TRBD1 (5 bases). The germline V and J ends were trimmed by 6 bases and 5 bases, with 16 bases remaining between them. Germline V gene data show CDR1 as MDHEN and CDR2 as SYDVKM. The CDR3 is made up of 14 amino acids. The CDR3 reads CASRISGYTYGYTF. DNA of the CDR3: TGTGCCAGCAGAATTTCAGGGTACACTTATGGCTACACCTTC.

This CDR3 reads CASSPRTGVSTDTQYF. Written as DNA, the CDR3 is TGTGCCAGCAGCCCCCGGACAGGGGTGAGCACAGATACGCAGTATTTT. The chain has TRBV7-9 and TRBJ2-3; 9 nucleotides line up with TRBD1. In germline, CDR1 is SEHNR, CDR2 FQNEAQ (reference sequence). This CDR3 region has 16 residues. With 5 bases clipped from V and 0 bases from J, the junction kept 6 bases outside the gene matches.

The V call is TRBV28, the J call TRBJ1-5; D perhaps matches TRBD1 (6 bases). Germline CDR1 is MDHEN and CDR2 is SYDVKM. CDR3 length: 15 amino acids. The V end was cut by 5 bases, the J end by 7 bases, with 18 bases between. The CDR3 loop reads CASSPGRIQGQPQHF. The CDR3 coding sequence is TGTGCCAGCAGTCCGGGACGCATTCAGGGGCAGCCCCAGCATTTT.

The CDR3 protein is CASSPLVIQETQYF. The CDR3 DNA follows: TGTGCCAGCTCACCACTGGTTATCCAAGAGACCCAGTACTTC. The chain has TRBV18 and TRBJ2-5; D ambiguous. The CDR3 consists of 14 residues. Looked up from germline, CDR1 is KGHSH and CDR2 is LQKENI. The V end lost 1 base, the J end lost 1 base, and 7 bases lay between the germline ends.

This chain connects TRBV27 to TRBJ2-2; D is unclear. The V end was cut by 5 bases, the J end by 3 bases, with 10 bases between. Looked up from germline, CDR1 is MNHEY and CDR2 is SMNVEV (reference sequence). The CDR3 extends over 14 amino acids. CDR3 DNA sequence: TGTGCCAGCAGTCCCCCTTTGGACACCGGGGAGCTGTTTTTT. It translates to CASSPPLDTGELFF.

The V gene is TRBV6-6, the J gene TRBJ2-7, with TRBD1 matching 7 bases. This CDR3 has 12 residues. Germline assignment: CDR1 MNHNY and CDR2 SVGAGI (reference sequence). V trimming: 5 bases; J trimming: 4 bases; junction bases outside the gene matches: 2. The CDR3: CASSQDRYEQYF. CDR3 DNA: TGTGCCAGCAGTCAGGACAGGTACGAGCAGTACTTC.

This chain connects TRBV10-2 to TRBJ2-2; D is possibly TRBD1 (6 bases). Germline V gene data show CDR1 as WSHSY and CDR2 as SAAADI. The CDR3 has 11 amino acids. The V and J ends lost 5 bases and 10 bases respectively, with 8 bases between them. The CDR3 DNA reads TGCGCCAGCAGTTCGGGACAGGAGCTGTTTTTT. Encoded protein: CASSSGQELFF.

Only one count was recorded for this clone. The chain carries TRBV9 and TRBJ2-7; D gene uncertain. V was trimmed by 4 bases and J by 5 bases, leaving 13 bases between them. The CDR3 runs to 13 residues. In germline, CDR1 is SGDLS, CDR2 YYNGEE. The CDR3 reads CASSPGLLNEQYF. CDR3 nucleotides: TGTGCCAGCAGCCCCGGGTTGCTGAACGAGCAGTACTTC.

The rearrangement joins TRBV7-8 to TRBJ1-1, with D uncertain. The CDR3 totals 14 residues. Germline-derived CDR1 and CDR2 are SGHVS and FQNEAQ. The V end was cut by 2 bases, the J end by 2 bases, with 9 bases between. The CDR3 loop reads CASSLTEANTEAFF. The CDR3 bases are TGTGCCAGCAGCTTAACGGAGGCCAACACTGAAGCTTTCTTT.

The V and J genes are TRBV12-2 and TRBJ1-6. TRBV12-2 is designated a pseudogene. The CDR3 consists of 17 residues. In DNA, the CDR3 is TGTGCAAGTCGCCTAGGGGGCCCAGGCGAGGGGAATTCACCCCTCCACTTT. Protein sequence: CASRLGGPGEGNSPLHF.

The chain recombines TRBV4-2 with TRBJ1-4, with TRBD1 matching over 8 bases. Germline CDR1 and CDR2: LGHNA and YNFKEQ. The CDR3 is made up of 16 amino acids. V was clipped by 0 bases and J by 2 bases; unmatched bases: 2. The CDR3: CASSQDRGPTNEKLFF. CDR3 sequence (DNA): TGTGCCAGCAGCCAAGACAGGGGGCCGACTAATGAAAAACTGTTTTTT.

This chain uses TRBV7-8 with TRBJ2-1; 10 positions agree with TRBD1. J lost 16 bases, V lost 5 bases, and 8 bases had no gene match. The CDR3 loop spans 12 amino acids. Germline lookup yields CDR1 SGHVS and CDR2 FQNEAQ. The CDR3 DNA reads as TGTGCCAGCAGCGCTACGCGGGACAGGGGATTCTTC. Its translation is CASSATRDRGFF. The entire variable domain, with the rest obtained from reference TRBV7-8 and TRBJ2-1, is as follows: GAGVSQSPRYKVAKRGQDVALRCDPISGHVSLFWYQQALGQGPEFLTYFQNEAQLDKSGLPSDRFFAERPEGSVSTLKIQRTQQEDSAVYLCASSATRDRGFFGPGTRLTVL.

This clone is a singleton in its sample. This chain's CDR3 is CASSLLSLTYEQYF. The CDR3 DNA reads TGTGCCAGCAGTTTACTATCACTGACCTACGAGCAGTACTTC. The chain uses TRBV28 and TRBJ2-7; D gene uncertain. Germline-derived CDR1 and CDR2 are MDHEN and SYDVKM. Trimming took off 2 bases at V and 2 bases at J, with 10 bases between the two ends. This CDR3 contains 14 residues.

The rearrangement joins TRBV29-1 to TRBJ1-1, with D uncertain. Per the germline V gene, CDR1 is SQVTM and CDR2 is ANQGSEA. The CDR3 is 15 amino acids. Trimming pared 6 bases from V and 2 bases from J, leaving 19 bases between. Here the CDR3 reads CSVSGRAGENTEAFF. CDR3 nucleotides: TGCAGCGTCTCCGGTAGGGCTGGGGAAAACACTGAAGCTTTCTTT. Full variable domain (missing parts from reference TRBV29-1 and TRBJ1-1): SAVISQKPSRDICQRGTSLTIQCQVDSQVTMMFWYRQQPGQSLTLIATANQGSEATYESGFVIDKFPISRPNLTFSTLTVSNMSPEDSSIYLCSVSGRAGENTEAFFGQGTRLTVV.

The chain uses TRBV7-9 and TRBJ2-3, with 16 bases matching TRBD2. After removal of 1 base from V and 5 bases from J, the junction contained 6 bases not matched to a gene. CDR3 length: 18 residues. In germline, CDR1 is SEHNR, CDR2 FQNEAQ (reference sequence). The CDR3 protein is CASSLVGTSGGEGDTQYF. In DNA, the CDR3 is TGTGCCAGCAGCTTAGTAGGGACTAGCGGGGGGGAAGGAGATACGCAGTATTTT.

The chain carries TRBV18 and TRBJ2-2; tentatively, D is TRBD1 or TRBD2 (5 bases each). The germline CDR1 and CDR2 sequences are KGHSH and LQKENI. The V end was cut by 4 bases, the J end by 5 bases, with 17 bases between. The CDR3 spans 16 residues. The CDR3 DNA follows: TGTGCCAGCTCACTTTTACCGGGACCTAAGACCGGGGAGCTGTTTTTT. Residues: CASSLLPGPKTGELFF.

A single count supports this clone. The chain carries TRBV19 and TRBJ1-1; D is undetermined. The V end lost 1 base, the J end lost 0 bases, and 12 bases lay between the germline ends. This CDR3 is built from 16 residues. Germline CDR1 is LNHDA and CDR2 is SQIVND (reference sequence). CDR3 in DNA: TGTGCCAGTAGTATAGCCCGGAAAAGACTGAACACTGAAGCTTTCTTT. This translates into CASSIARKRLNTEAFF. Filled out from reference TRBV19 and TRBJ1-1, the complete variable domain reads DGGITQSPKYLFRKEGQNVTLSCEQNLNHDAMYWYRQDPGQGLRLIYYSQIVNDFQKGDIAEGYSVSREKKESFPLTVTSAQKNPTAFYLCASSIARKRLNTEAFFGQGTRLTVV.

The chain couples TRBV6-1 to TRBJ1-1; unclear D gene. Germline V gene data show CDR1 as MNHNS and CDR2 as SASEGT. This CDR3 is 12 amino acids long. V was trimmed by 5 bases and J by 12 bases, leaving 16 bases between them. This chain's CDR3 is CASSPFKSNSFF. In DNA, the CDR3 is TGTGCCAGCAGTCCCTTTAAGTCTAATTCTTTCTTT.

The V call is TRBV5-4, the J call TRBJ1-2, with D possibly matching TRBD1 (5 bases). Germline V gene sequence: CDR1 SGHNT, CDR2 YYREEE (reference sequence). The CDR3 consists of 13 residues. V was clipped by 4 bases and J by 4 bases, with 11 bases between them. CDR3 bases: TGTGCCAGCAGCCTGGGGGGGAGCTATGGCTACACCTTC. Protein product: CASSLGGSYGYTF.

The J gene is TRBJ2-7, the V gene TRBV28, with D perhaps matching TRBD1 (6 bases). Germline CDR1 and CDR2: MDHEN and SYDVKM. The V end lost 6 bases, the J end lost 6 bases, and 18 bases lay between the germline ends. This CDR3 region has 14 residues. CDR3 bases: TGTGCCAGCAGCCCCGGACAGCCAGGAGCCGAGCAGTACTTC. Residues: CASSPGQPGAEQYF.